This T cell receptor beta chain was sequenced in a study of blood T cell repertoires in COVID-19 (dated by TCRdb to about 2020). About the study as a whole: Collaborator samples came from the United States, Italy and Spain and covered acute and convalescent phases of COVID-19. Where available, HLA class I and class II types were taken from metadata supplied by the sample provider and were not determined by assay-based typing. The material from the prospective study consisted of cDNA or gDNA derived from T cells, B-cell-depleted T cells, or PBMCs. The repertoires were released in a freely available public database meant as a resource for research on the immune response to SARS-CoV-2. A de-identified subject ID, COVID-19 status, age in years and sex were almost always included in the sample metadata. Deeply sampled blood TCRbeta repertoires from subjects exposed to, actively infected with, or recovered from COVID-19 were included in the dataset. The samples were drawn from the first 160 participants of the ongoing ImmuneRACE study and from 950 to 1,500 subjects provided by 6 global collaborators.

On this clone itself: It has no known antigen specificity. It has no much larger one-base neighbor in the sample; base qualities were not kept.

TCRbeta CDR3 regions were amplified from genomic DNA by means of the immunoSEQ Assay, a bias-controlled multiplex PCR. Per the authors' processing: Within the assay, amplification of reference gene primers was used to estimate how many nucleated cells each sample contained. To quantify the absolute abundance of each unique TCRbeta CDR3 rearrangement, sequence reads were collapsed and filtered. For each sample, productive Simpson clonality was calculated as the square root of Simpson's diversity index across productive rearrangements. TCRdb's version of the immuneACCESS table is confined to in-frame rearrangements and falls short of the full clone set. An unresolved V gene accounts for under half of the shortfall where checked; the remainder is of unknown origin. Clone size and V and J calls were adopted from that table, with D and trimming inferred from the DNA. Counted in this sample were some 240,000 clones; about 88% of them appeared once. Under 7% of the sample rests with the top ten.

V is cut by 4 bases and J by 4 bases, and the space between the germline ends is 14 bases. Measured from the cysteine to the phenylalanine, the CDR3 is 14 residues long. Only the CDR3 DNA is retained, 42 bases long and in frame from the first base. For CDR1 and CDR2, the germline V gene (reference sequence) lists MNHEY and SMNVEV. Participants in the prospective study were aged about 18 to 100 years, lived in 24 United States geographic areas, and enrolled through a virtual design. To assign participants to cohorts, the prospective study relied on clinical history that participants themselves reported in a screening survey and a study questionnaire. Exposed participants had been in contact with someone with a PCR-confirmed or clinician-diagnosed COVID-19 case within 2 weeks of study entry. Each participant in the prospective study had whole blood, serum and a nasopharyngeal or oropharyngeal swab collected by mobile phlebotomists. Additional blood draws and questionnaires over an approximately two-month period could optionally be provided by prospective study participants. Prospective study blood samples were shipped either frozen or at room temperature before DNA extraction.

Overall study outcomes, separate from this receptor: How much clinical and demographic metadata was included differed by source and by participant, and the metadata was provided uncurated.

The chain employs TRBV27 and TRBJ2-7, with the identity of the D gene unclear. This receptor was obtained from a woman in her 50s who had been exposed to COVID-19. The sequenced sample consisted of PBMCs or T cells enriched from blood (not recorded which). In nucleotide form, the sequence is TGTGCCAGCAGTTCCGCCCTCGGTGATTACGAGCAGTACTTC. This yields the protein CASSSALGDYEQYF.